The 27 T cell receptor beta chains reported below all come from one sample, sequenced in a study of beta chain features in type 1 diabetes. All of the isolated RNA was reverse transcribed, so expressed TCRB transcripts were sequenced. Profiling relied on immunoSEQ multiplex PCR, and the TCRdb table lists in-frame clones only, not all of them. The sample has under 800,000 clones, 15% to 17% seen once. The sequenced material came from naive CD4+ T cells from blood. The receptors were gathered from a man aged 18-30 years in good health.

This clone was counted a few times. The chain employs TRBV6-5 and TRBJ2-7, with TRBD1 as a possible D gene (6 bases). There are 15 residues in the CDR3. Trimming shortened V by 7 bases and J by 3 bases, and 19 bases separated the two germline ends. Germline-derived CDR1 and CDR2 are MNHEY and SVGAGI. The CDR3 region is CASIWTARQFYEQYF. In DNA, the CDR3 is TGTGCCAGCATCTGGACAGCACGACAATTCTACGAGCAGTACTTC.

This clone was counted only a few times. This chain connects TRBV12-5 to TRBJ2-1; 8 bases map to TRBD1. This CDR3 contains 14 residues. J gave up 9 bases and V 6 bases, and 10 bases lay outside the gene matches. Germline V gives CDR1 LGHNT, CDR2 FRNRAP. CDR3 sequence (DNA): TGTGCTAGTGGCCCTAGGACAGGGAGAAGTGAGCAGTTCTTC. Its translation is CASGPRTGRSEQFF.

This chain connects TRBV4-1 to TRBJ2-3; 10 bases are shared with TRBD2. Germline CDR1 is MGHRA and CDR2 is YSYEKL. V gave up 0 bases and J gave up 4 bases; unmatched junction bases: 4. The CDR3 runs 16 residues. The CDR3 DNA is TGCGCCAGCAGCCAAGATCTAGCGGGAGCCCCAGATACGCAGTATTTT. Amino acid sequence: CASSQDLAGAPDTQYF.

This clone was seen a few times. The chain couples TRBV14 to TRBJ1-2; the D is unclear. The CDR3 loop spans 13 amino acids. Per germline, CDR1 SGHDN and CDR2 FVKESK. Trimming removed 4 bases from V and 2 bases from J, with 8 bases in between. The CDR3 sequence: CASSPSRNYGYTF. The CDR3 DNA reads TGTGCCAGCAGCCCCAGCCGAAACTATGGCTACACCTTC.

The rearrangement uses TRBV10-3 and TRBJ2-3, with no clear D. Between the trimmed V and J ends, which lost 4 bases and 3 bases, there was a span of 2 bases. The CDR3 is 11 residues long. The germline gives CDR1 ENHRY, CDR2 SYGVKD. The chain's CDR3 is CAISGTDTQYF. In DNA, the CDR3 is TGTGCCATCAGTGGTACAGATACGCAGTATTTT.

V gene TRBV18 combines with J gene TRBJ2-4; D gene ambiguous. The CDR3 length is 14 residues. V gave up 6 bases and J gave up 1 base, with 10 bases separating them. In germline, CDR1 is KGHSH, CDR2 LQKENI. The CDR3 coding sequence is TGTGCCAGCTCCCCTACTTTGGCCAAAAACATTCAGTACTTC. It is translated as CASSPTLAKNIQYF.

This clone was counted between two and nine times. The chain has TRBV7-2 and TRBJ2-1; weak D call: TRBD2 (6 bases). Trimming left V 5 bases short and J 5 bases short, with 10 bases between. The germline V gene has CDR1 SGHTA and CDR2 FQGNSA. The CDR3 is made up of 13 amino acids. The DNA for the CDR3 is TGTGCCAGCAGCACCCGGGAGCACAATGAGCAGTTCTTC. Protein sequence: CASSTREHNEQFF.

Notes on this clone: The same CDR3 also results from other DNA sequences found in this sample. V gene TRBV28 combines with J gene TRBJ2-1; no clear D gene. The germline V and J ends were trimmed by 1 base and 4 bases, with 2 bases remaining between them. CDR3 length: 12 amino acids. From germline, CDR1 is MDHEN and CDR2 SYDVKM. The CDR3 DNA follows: TGTGCCAGCAGTTTATTATACAATGAGCAGTTCTTC. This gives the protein CASSLLYNEQFF.

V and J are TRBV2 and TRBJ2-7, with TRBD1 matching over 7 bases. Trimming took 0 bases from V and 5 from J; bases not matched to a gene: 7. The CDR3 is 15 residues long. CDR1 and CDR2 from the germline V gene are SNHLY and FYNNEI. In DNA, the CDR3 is TGTGCCAGCAGTGAAGCATCCAGGGGGTTGGACGAGCAGTACTTC. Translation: CASSEASRGLDEQYF.

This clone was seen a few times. CDR3 loop: CASSKGERNNQPQHF. In DNA, the CDR3 is TGTGCCAGCTCAAAAGGGGAGAGAAACAATCAGCCCCAGCATTTT. This chain links TRBV7-9 with TRBJ1-5; tentatively, D is TRBD1 (5 bases). CDR1 and CDR2 from the germline V gene are SEHNR and FQNEAQ (reference sequence). The V and J ends lost 8 bases and 3 bases respectively, with 17 bases between them. The length of the CDR3 is 15 residues.

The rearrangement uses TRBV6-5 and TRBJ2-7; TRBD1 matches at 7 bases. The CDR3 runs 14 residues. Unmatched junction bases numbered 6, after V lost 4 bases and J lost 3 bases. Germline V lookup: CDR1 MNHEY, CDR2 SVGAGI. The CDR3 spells CASSSVRGSYEQYF. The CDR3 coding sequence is TGTGCCAGCAGTTCGGTCAGGGGGAGCTACGAGCAGTACTTC.

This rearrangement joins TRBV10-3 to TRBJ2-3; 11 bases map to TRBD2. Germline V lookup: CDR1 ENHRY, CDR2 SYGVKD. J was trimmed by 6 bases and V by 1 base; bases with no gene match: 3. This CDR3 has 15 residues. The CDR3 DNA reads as TGTGCCATCAGTGAGTTATGGACTAGCGGGGATACGCAGTATTTT. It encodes CAISELWTSGDTQYF.

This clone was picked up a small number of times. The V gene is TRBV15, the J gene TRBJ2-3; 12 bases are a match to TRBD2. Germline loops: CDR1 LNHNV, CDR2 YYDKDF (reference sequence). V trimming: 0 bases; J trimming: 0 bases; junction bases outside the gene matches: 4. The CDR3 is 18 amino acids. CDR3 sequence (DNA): TGTGCCACCAGCAGAGATCCCCTAGCGGGGGGGAGCACAGATACGCAGTATTTT. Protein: CATSRDPLAGGSTDTQYF.

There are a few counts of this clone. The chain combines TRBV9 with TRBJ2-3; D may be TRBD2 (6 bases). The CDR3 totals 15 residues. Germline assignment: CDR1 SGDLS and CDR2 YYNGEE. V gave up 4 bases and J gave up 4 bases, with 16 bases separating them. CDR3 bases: TGTGCCAGCAGCCCCAGCGGGCGGGGTTCAGATACGCAGTATTTT. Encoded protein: CASSPSGRGSDTQYF.

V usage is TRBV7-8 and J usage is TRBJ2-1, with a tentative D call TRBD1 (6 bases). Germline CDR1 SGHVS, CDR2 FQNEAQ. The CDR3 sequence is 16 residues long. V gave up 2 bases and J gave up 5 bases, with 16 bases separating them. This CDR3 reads CASSLFGRGINNEQFF. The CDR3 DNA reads TGTGCCAGCAGCTTATTTGGCAGGGGTATCAACAATGAGCAGTTCTTC. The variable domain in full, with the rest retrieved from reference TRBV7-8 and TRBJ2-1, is GAGVSQSPRYKVAKRGQDVALRCDPISGHVSLFWYQQALGQGPEFLTYFQNEAQLDKSGLPSDRFFAERPEGSVSTLKIQRTQQEDSAVYLCASSLFGRGINNEQFFGPGTRLTVL.

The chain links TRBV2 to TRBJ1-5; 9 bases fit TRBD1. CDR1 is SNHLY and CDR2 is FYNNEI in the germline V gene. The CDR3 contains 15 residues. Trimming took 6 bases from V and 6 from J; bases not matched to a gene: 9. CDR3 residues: CASRADRGLGQPQHF. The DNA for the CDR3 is TGTGCCAGCAGGGCCGACAGGGGGTTGGGTCAGCCCCAGCATTTT.

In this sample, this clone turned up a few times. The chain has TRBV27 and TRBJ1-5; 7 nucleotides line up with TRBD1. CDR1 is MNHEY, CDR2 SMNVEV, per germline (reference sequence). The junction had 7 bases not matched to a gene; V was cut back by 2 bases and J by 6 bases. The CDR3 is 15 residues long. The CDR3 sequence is CASSLAGTAGQPQHF. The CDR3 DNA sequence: TGTGCCAGCAGTTTAGCGGGGACAGCGGGTCAGCCCCAGCATTTT.

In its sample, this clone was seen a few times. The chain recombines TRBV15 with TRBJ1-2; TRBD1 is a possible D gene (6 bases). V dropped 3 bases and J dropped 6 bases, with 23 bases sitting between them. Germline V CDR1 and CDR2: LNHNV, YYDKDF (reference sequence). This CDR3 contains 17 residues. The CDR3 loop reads CATSRSNSQGGSNGYTF. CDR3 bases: TGTGCCACCAGCAGGTCTAACTCACAGGGTGGCTCTAATGGCTACACCTTC.

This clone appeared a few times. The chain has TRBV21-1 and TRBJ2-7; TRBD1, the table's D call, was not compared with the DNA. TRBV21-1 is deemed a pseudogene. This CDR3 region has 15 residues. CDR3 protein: CASSEDSSALYEQYF. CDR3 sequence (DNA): TGTGCCAGCAGCGAAGACAGTTCAGCTCTCTACGAGCAGTACTTC.

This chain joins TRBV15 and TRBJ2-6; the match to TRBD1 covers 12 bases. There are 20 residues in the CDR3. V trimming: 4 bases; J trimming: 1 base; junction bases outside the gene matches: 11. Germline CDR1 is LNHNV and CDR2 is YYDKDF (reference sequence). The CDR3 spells CATSTWDRGRFWSGANVLTF. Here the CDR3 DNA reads TGTGCCACCAGCACTTGGGACAGGGGGCGCTTTTGGTCTGGGGCCAACGTCCTGACTTTC.

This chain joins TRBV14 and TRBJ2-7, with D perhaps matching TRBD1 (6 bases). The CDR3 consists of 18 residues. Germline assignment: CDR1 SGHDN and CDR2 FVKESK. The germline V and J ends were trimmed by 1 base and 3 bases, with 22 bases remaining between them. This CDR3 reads CASSQVWGRGQGNYEQYF. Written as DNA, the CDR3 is TGTGCCAGCAGCCAAGTCTGGGGACGAGGTCAGGGGAACTACGAGCAGTACTTC.

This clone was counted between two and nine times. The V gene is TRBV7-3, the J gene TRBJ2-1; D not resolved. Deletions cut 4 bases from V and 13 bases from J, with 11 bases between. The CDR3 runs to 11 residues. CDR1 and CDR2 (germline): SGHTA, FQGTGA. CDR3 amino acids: CASSSHAVQFF. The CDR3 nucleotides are TGTGCCAGCAGCTCCCACGCAGTTCAGTTCTTC. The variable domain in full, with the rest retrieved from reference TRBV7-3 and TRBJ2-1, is GAGVSQTPSNKVTEKGKYVELRCDPISGHTALYWYRQSLGQGPEFLIYFQGTGAADDSGLPNDRFFAVRPEGSVSTLKIQRTERGDSAVYLCASSSHAVQFFGPGTRLTVL.

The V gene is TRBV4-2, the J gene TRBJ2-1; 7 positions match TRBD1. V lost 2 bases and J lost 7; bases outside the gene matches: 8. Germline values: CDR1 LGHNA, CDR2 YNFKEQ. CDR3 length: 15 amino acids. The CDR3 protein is CASSQNRQGRNEQFF. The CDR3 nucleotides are TGTGCCAGCAGCCAAAACCGACAGGGTCGAAATGAGCAGTTCTTC.

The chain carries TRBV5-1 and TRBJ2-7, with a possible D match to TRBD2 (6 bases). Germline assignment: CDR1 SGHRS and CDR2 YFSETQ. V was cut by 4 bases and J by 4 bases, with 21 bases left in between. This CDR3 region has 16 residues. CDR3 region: CASSRFSGQSPYEQYF. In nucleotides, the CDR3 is TGCGCCAGCAGCCGCTTCAGCGGGCAGTCCCCTTACGAGCAGTACTTC.

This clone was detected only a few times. The CDR3 is CASRIGIYRYEQYF. CDR3 sequence (DNA): TGTGCCAGCCGCATCGGGATTTATCGCTACGAGCAGTACTTC. The chain has TRBV13 and TRBJ2-7, with a possible D match to TRBD2 (5 bases). Per germline, CDR1 PRHDT and CDR2 FYEKMQ (reference sequence). The CDR3 loop spans 14 amino acids. The V end was cut by 8 bases, the J end by 3 bases, with 17 bases between.

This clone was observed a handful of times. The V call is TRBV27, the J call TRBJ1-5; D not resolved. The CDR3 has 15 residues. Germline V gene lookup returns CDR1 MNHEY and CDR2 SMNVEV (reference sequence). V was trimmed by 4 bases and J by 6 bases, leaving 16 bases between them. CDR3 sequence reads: CASSSSRGGSQPQHF. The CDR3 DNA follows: TGTGCCAGCAGTTCCAGCCGGGGTGGGTCTCAGCCCCAGCATTTT.

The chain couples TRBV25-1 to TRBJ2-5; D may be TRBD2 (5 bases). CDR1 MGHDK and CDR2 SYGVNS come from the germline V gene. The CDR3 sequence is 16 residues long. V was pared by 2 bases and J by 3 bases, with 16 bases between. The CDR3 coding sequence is TGTGCCAGCAGTGAACTATCAACGGGGTTCAAAGAGACCCAGTACTTC. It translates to CASSELSTGFKETQYF.